This is a list of T cell receptor beta chains from one sample in a study of blood T cell repertoires in COVID-19. TCRdb's copy holds only in-frame clones and misses some; the assay was immunoSEQ multiplex PCR. The data show about 260,000 clones, approximately 86% seen once. The specimen was peripheral blood. These receptors were obtained from a man younger than 35 with active or convalescent COVID-19. The CDR3 runs from the conserved cysteine through the conserved F or W. A D gene is named only where the DNA matches it firmly. A clone size is listed for some rows: how often the clone was seen (once, few, many), or a class if it is expanded.

>NA|TRBJ2-1|TRBV7-2|TRBD2
TGTGCCAGCAGCCCGACTAGCGAGACCTACAATGAGCAGTTCTTC
CASSPTSETYNEQFF
>NA|TRBJ2-1|TRBV12-3/TRBV12-4|NA
TGTGCCAGCAGTTTCGGGGGATCAGGAGAGCAGTTCTTC
CASSFGGSGEQFF
>NA|TRBJ1-5|TRBV19|NA
TGTGCCAGTAGTATAGAACCCCAGGGGAGCAATCAGCCCCAGCATTTT
CASSIEPQGSNQPQHF
>NA|TRBJ2-2|TRBV5-6|TRBD2
TGTGCCAGCAGCCGGGCGACTAGCGACACCGGGGAGCTGTTTTTT
CASSRATSDTGELFF
>NA|TRBJ1-2|TRBV6-1|TRBD1
TGTGCCAGCAGTGAGCGCGGGACAGTCTATGGCTACACCTTC
CASSERGTVYGYTF
>NA|TRBJ1-3|TRBV4-1|TRBD1
TGCGCCAGCAGCCAAGATCCCCGGGACAGGGGAGTCACCATATATTTT
CASSQDPRDRGVTIYF
>NA|TRBJ2-7|TRBV6-5|TRBD1
TGTGCCAGCAGTAACCACGGGACAGGGGGCTACGAGCAGTACTTC
CASSNHGTGGYEQYF
>few|TRBJ2-5|TRBV11-2|NA
TGTGCCAGCAGCGGGAGGAGGGGGGGCACCGAGACCCAGTACTTC
CASSGRRGGTETQYF
>NA|TRBJ1-5|TRBV7-2|NA
TGTGCCAGCAGCTCGGAATCAGGGAGGAGCAATCAGCCCCAGCATTTT
CASSSESGRSNQPQHF
>NA|TRBJ2-2|TRBV3-1/TRBV3-2|NA
TGTGCCAGCAGCCCGCTTCAACAGAGAAACACCGGGGAGCTGTTTTTT
CASSPLQQRNTGELFF
>NA|TRBJ1-5|TRBV18|NA
TGTGCCAGCTCACCCGGAGCCTCCACGGGACAGCCCCAGCATTTT
CASSPGASTGQPQHF
>NA|TRBJ1-1|TRBV4-2|NA
TGTGCCAGCAGCCAAGCAGGGATTCTAGGCACTGAAGCTTTCTTT
CASSQAGILGTEAFF
>few|TRBJ2-5|TRBV27|NA
TGTGCCAGCCGTTTGTTAGGCGGAGAGACCCAGTACTTC
CASRLLGGETQYF
>NA|TRBJ1-1|TRBV6-5|NA
TGTGCCAGCAGGGACAGCAACACTGAAGCTTTCTTT
CASRDSNTEAFF
>NA|TRBJ1-3|TRBV4-1|TRBD1
TGCGCCAGCAGCCAAGGACAGGGCCCTGGAAACACCATATATTTT
CASSQGQGPGNTIYF
>many|TRBJ2-1|TRBV7-9|TRBD1
TGTGCCAGCAGCTGGGGACAGGGGGAACTGAATGAGCAGTTCTTC
CASSWGQGELNEQFF
>NA|TRBJ2-7|TRBV30|NA
TGTGCCTGGAGTGTTAAGGGGTACTTAACGTGGGAGCAGTACTTC
CAWSVKGYLTWEQYF
>once|TRBJ2-7|TRBV11-2|NA
TGTGCCAGCAGCTTATTAGTGGGAGAACCCTACGAGCAGTACTTC
CASSLLVGEPYEQYF
>NA|TRBJ1-1|TRBV28|NA
TGTGCCAGCGACAGCGGGCCTCTTGAAGCTTTCTTT
CASDSGPLEAFF
>NA|TRBJ2-1|TRBV5-5|TRBD1
TGTGCCAGCAGCTCTTTAGGGGGCGGAAGGCTCAATGAGCAGTTCTTC
CASSSLGGGRLNEQFF
>NA|TRBJ1-2|TRBV14|NA
TGTGCCAGCAGCCAAGAGGGGCCGGGTTATGGCTACACCTTC
CASSQEGPGYGYTF
>NA|TRBJ1-2|TRBV6-5|TRBD1
TGTGCCAGCAGTCCGGGACAGGACGACGGCTACACCTTC
CASSPGQDDGYTF
>NA|TRBJ1-5|TRBV6-6|NA
TGTGCCAGCAGTTACGCACATGAGGGACCCCAGCATTTT
CASSYAHEGPQHF
>once|TRBJ1-4|TRBV2|NA
TGTGCCAGCACCCGGGAGAATGAAAAACTGTTTTTT
CASTRENEKLFF
>NA|TRBJ2-5|TRBV11-3|NA
TGTGCCAGCAGCTCCAGGGGTTCGGGCCAAGAGACCCAGTACTTC
CASSSRGSGQETQYF
>NA|TRBJ1-1|TRBV12-3/TRBV12-4|NA
TGTGCCAGACCCGACAGAGACACTGAAGCTTTCTTT
CARPDRDTEAFF
>NA|TRBJ2-1|TRBV19|TRBD2
TGTGCCAGTAGCACAACGCCTGGGGGGGGCAATGAGCAGTTCTTC
CASSTTPGGGNEQFF
>few|TRBJ2-3|TRBV6-5|TRBD1
TGTGCCAGCAGTTACCTGGGACAGTCCACAGATACGCAGTATTTT
CASSYLGQSTDTQYF
>NA|TRBJ1-4|TRBV14|NA
TGTGCCAGCAGCCCTACCTCGGGGGTTAGGGAAAAACTGTTTTTT
CASSPTSGVREKLFF
>once|TRBJ2-7|TRBV11-2|NA
TGTGCCAGCAGCCAAGAGTGGGGAGCCTACGAGCAGTACTTC
CASSQEWGAYEQYF
>NA|TRBJ1-3|TRBV6-5|NA
TGTGCCAGCAGTCCGCAGGGATTTGGAAACACCATATATTTT
CASSPQGFGNTIYF
>NA|TRBJ2-7|TRBV6-5|NA
TGTGCCAGCATCTGGGACACACTACCCTACGAGCAGTACTTC
CASIWDTLPYEQYF
>NA|TRBJ1-1|TRBV5-4|NA
TGTGCCAGCAGCTTGGTCGGGAGCGGCACTGAAGCTTTCTTT
CASSLVGSGTEAFF
>NA|TRBJ2-7|TRBV5-5|TRBD2
TGTGCCAGCAGCTCGGGACTAGCGGACGAGCAGTACTTC
CASSSGLADEQYF
>few|TRBJ1-4|TRBV6-5|NA
TGTGCCAGCAGGAGGGGGTTACGTGAAAAACTGTTTTTT
CASRRGLREKLFF
>NA|TRBJ1-4|TRBV24-1|NA
TGTGCCACCCTATTCGCGGCCTCTAATGAAAAACTGTTTTTT
CATLFAASNEKLFF
>NA|TRBJ2-6|TRBV7-9|NA
TGTGCCAGCAGCCCCCGCGCAGGCCGCTCTGGGGCCAACGTCCTGACTTTC
CASSPRAGRSGANVLTF
>once|TRBJ1-2|TRBV29-1|NA
TGCAGCGTTGAAGATGGCAAGGGGAGCTACACCTTC
CSVEDGKGSYTF
>few|TRBJ2-3|TRBV7-9|TRBD2
TGTGCCAGCAGCTTCTCTAGCGGGGGAGATACGCAGTATTTT
CASSFSSGGDTQYF
>NA|TRBJ2-2|TRBV29-1|TRBD2
TGCAGCGCATGGGGGTCGGGCGGGAGCGGTACCGGGGAGCTGTTTTTT
CSAWGSGGSGTGELFF
>NA|TRBJ2-3|TRBV15|TRBD2
TGTGCCACCAGCAGATCGCGACTAGCGGATTTCACAGATACGCAGTATTTT
CATSRSRLADFTDTQYF
>NA|TRBJ2-2|TRBV7-3|TRBD1
TGTGCCAGCACCGATAGTACAGGGGGCACCGGGGAGCTGTTTTTT
CASTDSTGGTGELFF
>NA|TRBJ2-7|TRBV10-1|NA
TGCGCCAGCATTCTTGAGGTCTTAGTGGCACCCCCGGAATACGAGCAGTACTTC
CASILEVLVAPPEYEQYF
>NA|TRBJ2-5|TRBV5-1|NA
TGCGCCAGCAGCCCGGACAGTACTCAAGAGACCCAGTACTTC
CASSPDSTQETQYF
>NA|TRBJ2-1|TRBV3-1/TRBV3-2|NA
TGTGCCAGCAGCCAAGATGTAGCGGAGGCCTCCTACAATGAGCAGTTCTTC
CASSQDVAEASYNEQFF
>NA|TRBJ2-2|TRBV12-5|TRBD1
TGTGCTAGTGGTTTTTGGGCGGGACAGGGGCACACCGGGGAGCTGTTTTTT
CASGFWAGQGHTGELFF
>once|TRBJ1-4|TRBV27|NA
TGTGCCAGCAGTTTGGGGGGGTTTGCTAATGAAAAACTGTTTTTT
CASSLGGFANEKLFF
>NA|TRBJ2-3|TRBV3-1/TRBV3-2|TRBD2
TGTGCCAGCAGCCTTCGCGGCGGGGGTACGCAGTATTTT
CASSLRGGGTQYF